The source of this T cell receptor (beta chain) is a study of blood T cell repertoires in COVID-19. Study-wide background: The United States, Italy and Spain supplied acute and convalescent COVID-19 samples. Sources were T cells, B-cell-depleted T cells, or PBMCs; the material itself was cDNA or gDNA.

In germline, CDR1 is ENHRY, CDR2 SYGVKD. The CDR3 sequence is 14 residues long. The V and J ends lost 6 bases and 2 bases respectively, with 10 bases between them. Produced via immunoSEQ multiplex PCR; TCRdb's table is partial and in-frame only. The sample carries over 200,000 clones, around 87% recorded once. The rearrangement joins TRBV10-3 to TRBJ2-2; D is perhaps TRBD1 (5 bases). Material for sequencing was peripheral blood. The sequence came from a woman aged 45-65 years with acute or convalescent COVID-19. The CDR3 nucleotides read TGTGCCATCAGAGGGGTTGGAAACACCGGGGAGCTGTTTTTT. It is translated as CAIRGVGNTGELFF.